This is a list of T cell receptor beta chains from one sample in a study of Ad26.COV2.S vaccination and SARS-CoV-2 variants. Clones were sequenced by immunoSEQ multiplex PCR, and TCRdb holds only the in-frame ones, with some missing. Among over 450,000 clones, 80% to 90% were seen once, and the ten largest hold 1.5% to 2%. Sequencing was performed on peripheral blood, taken in a trial of Ad26.COV2.S vaccine versus placebo. The receptor set was obtained from a person aged 18-60 years who received the Ad26.COV2.S COVID-19 vaccine or a placebo. Each CDR3 is given with its conserved first and last residue. The order of the fields is clone size, CDR3 length, D gene, J gene, V gene, CDR3 DNA, CDR3 protein. A D gene is named only where the DNA matches it firmly. Size is omitted from some rows. Given values are once, few, many or a class for expanded clones.

NA,16,NA,TRBJ2-3,TRBV3-1/TRBV3-2,TGTGCCAGCAGCCCAGAGGTGGCGGCAGGGACAGATACGCAGTATTTT,CASSPEVAAGTDTQYF
NA,13,NA,TRBJ2-3,TRBV7-3,TGTGCCAGCAGCTACACGCGGGGAGATACGCAGTATTTT,CASSYTRGDTQYF
NA,15,NA,TRBJ1-4,TRBV18,TGTGCCAGCTCACCACGGGGGGGAAGAGGCGAAAAACTGTTTTTT,CASSPRGGRGEKLFF
once,18,NA,TRBJ2-5,TRBV3-1/TRBV3-2,TGTGCCAGCAGCACACCAAGAGGAGGGAGGCGCGGCCAAGAGACCCAGTACTTC,CASSTPRGGRRGQETQYF
NA,12,NA,TRBJ1-6,TRBV6-6,TGTGCCAGCACCTCCGAGAATTCACCCCTCCACTTT,CASTSENSPLHF
NA,16,TRBD1,TRBJ2-1,TRBV7-9,TGTGCCAGCAGCACCCCCGGGACAGACTCCTACAATGAGCAGTTCTTC,CASSTPGTDSYNEQFF
NA,13,NA,TRBJ1-3,TRBV27,TGTGCCAGCAGTTTTCAAATAGGAAACACCATATATTTT,CASSFQIGNTIYF
once,14,TRBD1,TRBJ1-1,TRBV18,TGTGCCAGCTCACGGGACAGACAGAACACTGAAGCTTTCTTT,CASSRDRQNTEAFF
NA,14,NA,TRBJ1-3,TRBV7-6,TGTGCCAGCAGCTTAGAAGCAGCTGGAAACACCATATATTTT,CASSLEAAGNTIYF
NA,15,NA,TRBJ2-3,TRBV7-3,TGTGCCAGCAGCCCCCAGCCATCCCAGACAGATACGCAGTATTTT,CASSPQPSQTDTQYF
NA,15,TRBD1,TRBJ1-4,TRBV3-1/TRBV3-2,TGTGCCAGCAGCCACCGAGACAGGGGTAGGGAAAAACTGTTTTTT,CASSHRDRGREKLFF
many,13,NA,TRBJ2-7,TRBV28,TGTGCCAGCAAGTTAACAGGGAGGTACGAGCAGTACTTC,CASKLTGRYEQYF
NA,12,NA,TRBJ1-2,TRBV28,TGTGCCAGCAGTGCTATAAACTATGGCTACACCTTC,CASSAINYGYTF
NA,17,TRBD2,TRBJ2-1,TRBV6-2/TRBV6-3,TGTGCCAGCAGTTACCCCGTTAGCGGGGTACCTCGCAATGAGCAGTTCTTC,CASSYPVSGVPRNEQFF
NA,11,NA,TRBJ2-5,TRBV5-5,TGTGCCAGCAGCATGAAAGAGACCCAGTACTTC,CASSMKETQYF
NA,11,NA,TRBJ1-2,TRBV6-5,TGTGCCAGCAGGCCCCTCGGAGGCTACACCTTC,CASRPLGGYTF
NA,14,NA,TRBJ1-2,TRBV6-5,TGTGCCAGCAGCGTCAACAGGGAACGGATCGACTACACCTTC,CASSVNRERIDYTF
NA,13,TRBD1,TRBJ1-2,TRBV28,TGTGCCAGCAAAATCCCAGGGGGCATGGGCTACACCTTC,CASKIPGGMGYTF
NA,14,NA,TRBJ2-2,TRBV15,TGTGCCACCAGCAGAGATCCAGCCCCCGGGGAGCTGTTTTTT,CATSRDPAPGELFF
NA,14,TRBD1,TRBJ1-4,TRBV6-5,TGTGCCAGCAGTAAGGGACAGGGGTGGGAAAAACTGTTTTTT,CASSKGQGWEKLFF
NA,18,TRBD1,TRBJ1-1,TRBV10-3,TGTGCCATCAGCCCCATCGGGACAGGCCTTGCTTTGGACGCTGAAGCTTTCTTT,CAISPIGTGLALDAEAFF
once,16,NA,TRBJ2-1,TRBV25-1,TGTGCCAGCAGTGAATCGGGCAGAAGGTCCTACAATGAGCAGTTCTTC,CASSESGRRSYNEQFF
NA,19,TRBD1,TRBJ1-6,TRBV13,TGTGCCAGCAGCCTGGGCCGCGGACAGGAAAGCTCCTATAATTCACCCCTCCACTTT,CASSLGRGQESSYNSPLHF
NA,13,NA,TRBJ1-2,TRBV7-9,TGTGCCAGCAGCCTCGAGACCCGTGGGGGCTACACCTTC,CASSLETRGGYTF
NA,15,TRBD2,TRBJ2-1,TRBV9,TGTGCCAGCAGCGTATTAAGCGGGGCCTACAATGAGCAGTTCTTC,CASSVLSGAYNEQFF
NA,12,NA,TRBJ2-1,TRBV2,TGTGCCAGCAGTGAATTGAGGGGGGAGCAGTTCTTC,CASSELRGEQFF
NA,16,TRBD1,TRBJ2-5,TRBV30,TGTGCCTGGAGTGGTCCCCAAAGGACAGGCCGAGAGACCCAGTACTTC,CAWSGPQRTGRETQYF
NA,15,TRBD1,TRBJ1-2,TRBV7-2,TGTGCCAGCAGCGCCAGACAGGGGTGGAACTATGGCTACACCTTC,CASSARQGWNYGYTF
once,15,NA,TRBJ1-1,TRBV7-9,TGTGCCAGCAGCTTGGGGGACAATTCGGGCACTGAAGCTTTCTTT,CASSLGDNSGTEAFF
NA,19,TRBD2,TRBJ2-1,TRBV11-3,TGTGCCAGCAGCTTAACCGGCGGCGGGGGGGTACTCGGGGACAATGAGCAGTTCTTC,CASSLTGGGGVLGDNEQFF
NA,14,NA,TRBJ1-4,TRBV4-1,TGCGCCAGCAGCCAAGTCCAGGGTAATGAAAAACTGTTTTTT,CASSQVQGNEKLFF
once,15,NA,TRBJ2-4,TRBV18,TGTGCCAGCTCACCACGTGGGTTTCTCGGGGACATTCAGTACTTC,CASSPRGFLGDIQYF
NA,17,NA,TRBJ1-5,TRBV7-9,TGTGCCAGCAGCTTCTCACCACAAGGGGTCAACAATCAGCCCCAGCATTTT,CASSFSPQGVNNQPQHF
NA,16,TRBD1,TRBJ1-2,TRBV28,TGTGCCAGCAGTTCCGCCGGACAGGGGAAAACGTATGGCTACACCTTC,CASSSAGQGKTYGYTF
NA,16,TRBD2,TRBJ2-7,TRBV9,TGTGCCAGCAGCGCAAACCGGGCTAGCGGGACAAGCGAGCAGTACTTC,CASSANRASGTSEQYF
NA,15,NA,TRBJ2-3,TRBV6-1,TGTGCCAGCAGTGAACCCTCAGTAAGTTCAGATACGCAGTATTTT,CASSEPSVSSDTQYF
NA,16,TRBD1,TRBJ1-2,TRBV7-8,TGTGCCAGCAGCTTATTAACCGTGACAGGGAGGGGTGGCTACACCTTC,CASSLLTVTGRGGYTF
few,17,NA,TRBJ1-6,TRBV19,TGTGCCAGTAGTGTGACAAGAGGGACAACGGCAAATTCACCCCTCCACTTT,CASSVTRGTTANSPLHF
NA,16,NA,TRBJ2-3,TRBV3-1/TRBV3-2,TGTGCCAGCAGCCAAGACAGGGTAATGCTTGCAGATACGCAGTATTTT,CASSQDRVMLADTQYF
NA,14,TRBD2,TRBJ2-7,TRBV14,TGTGCCAGCAGCCGAGGACTAGCGGGATACGAGCAGTACTTC,CASSRGLAGYEQYF
NA,16,TRBD1,TRBJ1-3,TRBV7-9,TGTGCCAGCAGCTCCCCGGGACAGGGCTTCGGAAACACCATATATTTT,CASSSPGQGFGNTIYF
once,16,NA,TRBJ1-5,TRBV6-5,TGTGCCAGCAGTTACTCGTCTCCTGTTGAGGGCTATGTCCAGCATTTT,CASSYSSPVEGYVQHF
NA,13,NA,TRBJ1-6,TRBV3-1/TRBV3-2,TGTGCCAGCAGCCTCAGGACAGAAGCACCCCTCCACTTT,CASSLRTEAPLHF
once,13,NA,TRBJ1-1,TRBV2,TGTGCCAGCAGGAAGGATCTGAACACTGAAGCTTTCTTT,CASRKDLNTEAFF
few,16,TRBD1,TRBJ1-4,TRBV6-2/TRBV6-3,TGTGCCAGCAGCCCCTGGGGACAGGGGGGAGAAGAAAAACTGTTTTTT,CASSPWGQGGEEKLFF
NA,12,TRBD1,TRBJ1-1,TRBV27,TGTGCCAGCAGTTTAGGAAGGGGGCGAGCTTTCTTT,CASSLGRGRAFF
once,14,NA,TRBJ1-1,TRBV5-4,TGTGCCAGCAGCTTGTTAGGGATGAACACTGAAGCTTTCTTT,CASSLLGMNTEAFF
NA,14,NA,TRBJ1-1,TRBV19,TGTGCCAGTAGTATCGCCCCGCGGAACACTGAAGCTTTCTTT,CASSIAPRNTEAFF
NA,17,NA,TRBJ1-1,TRBV7-4,TGTGCCAGCAGCTTTTCTCCAACTACAGCGGGGGACACTGAAGCTTTCTTT,CASSFSPTTAGDTEAFF
NA,16,TRBD1,TRBJ2-3,TRBV24-1,TGTGCCACCAGTGATTTGTTATCAGGGGGAACAGATACGCAGTATTTT,CATSDLLSGGTDTQYF
NA,14,NA,TRBJ1-2,TRBV6-6,TGTGCCAGCAGTTACGCCGGGACACCCTATGGCTACACCTTC,CASSYAGTPYGYTF
NA,12,NA,TRBJ2-7,TRBV3-1/TRBV3-2,TGTGCCAGCAGCCATGGGGCGGGGGAGCAGTACTTC,CASSHGAGEQYF
NA,16,TRBD1,TRBJ2-7,TRBV6-6,TGTGCCAGCAGTTCCCCAGGGGGCTTTGGAACCTACGAGCAGTACTTC,CASSSPGGFGTYEQYF
NA,15,NA,TRBJ2-2,TRBV3-1/TRBV3-2,TGTGCCAGCAGCCAAGCACAGGCGAACACCGGGGAGCTGTTTTTT,CASSQAQANTGELFF
NA,16,NA,TRBJ1-6,TRBV28,TGTGCCAGCAGTTTGCTCTCACAGGGCTTGGATTCACCCCTCCACTTT,CASSLLSQGLDSPLHF
NA,15,NA,TRBJ2-1,TRBV7-9,TGTGCCAGCAGCCGCGGCCGGGACATCCACAATGAGCAGTTCTTC,CASSRGRDIHNEQFF